These 31 T cell receptor beta chains originate from one sample sequenced in a study of blood T cells in healthy people across ages. With a J-beta primer mix and a sample-barcoded 5' primer, a second PCR ran roughly 7 to 11 cycles. TCRdb re-derived calls from the 5' RACE reads in MiXCR, one entry per CDR3 protein. The sample consists of approximately 800,000 distinct CDR3 sequences, 20% to 30% of them appearing once. The same specimen was also included in a second study, on T cells of mothers and their children.

Sequencing was performed on blood. Every receptor here comes from a boy between 10 and 17 years old in good health.

The V call is TRBV27, the J call TRBJ2-5; 8 bases fit TRBD1. This CDR3 contains 17 residues. Germline-derived CDR1 and CDR2 are MNHEY and SMNVEV (reference sequence). The junction had 11 bases not matched to a gene; V was cut back by 4 bases and J by 1 base. CDR3: CASSSHLGTGLQETQYF. CDR3 DNA: TGTGCCAGCAGTTCCCACCTGGGGACAGGCCTCCAAGAGACCCAGTACTTC.

A few counts support this clonotype. V is TRBV30 and J is TRBJ2-2, with unresolved D. This CDR3 has 13 amino acids. Per the germline V gene, CDR1 is GTSNPN and CDR2 is SVGIG (reference sequence). Between the trimmed V and J ends, which lost 2 bases and 5 bases, there was a span of 9 bases. CDR3 sequence: CAWSYLGTGELFF. The DNA for the CDR3 is TGTGCCTGGAGTTACTTAGGAACCGGGGAGCTGTTTTTT.

This clonotype was observed a handful of times. The chain recombines TRBV20-1 with TRBJ2-7, with D perhaps matching TRBD1 (7 bases). V gave up 5 bases and J gave up 5 bases, with 13 bases separating them. Germline V CDR1 and CDR2: DFQATT, SNEGSKA (reference sequence). CDR3 length: 12 residues. CDR3 region: CSAGGGHHEQYF. DNA of the CDR3: TGCAGTGCTGGAGGGGGCCACCACGAGCAGTACTTC.

There are a few counts of this clonotype. The gene calls are TRBV5-1 and TRBJ2-5; D may correspond to TRBD1 or TRBD2 (5 bases each). Between the trimmed V and J ends, which lost 0 bases and 2 bases, there was a span of 8 bases. The CDR3 spans 14 residues. Germline CDR1 SGHRS, CDR2 YFSETQ. The DNA of the CDR3 is TGCGCCAGCAGCTTGGCCGAGGGGCAAGAGACCCAGTACTTC. This codes for CASSLAEGQETQYF.

The chain has TRBV20-1 and TRBJ2-5, with 8 bases identical to TRBD1. This CDR3 region has 14 residues. Germline CDR1 reads DFQATT; CDR2 reads SNEGSKA (reference sequence). J lost 5 bases, V lost 0 bases, and 5 bases had no gene match. CDR3 DNA sequence: TGCAGTGCTAGAGACGCAGGGGGCGCGGAGACCCAGTACTTC. It is translated as CSARDAGGAETQYF.

This clonotype was counted only a few times. This chain links TRBV6-2 or TRBV6-3 with TRBJ2-7, with TRBD1 matching over 7 bases. Germline V gene data show CDR1 as MNHEY and CDR2 as SVGEGT. The CDR3 is 14 residues long. The V and J ends lost 6 bases and 5 bases, in that order; junction bases with no gene match: 10. The CDR3 region has the DNA TGTGCCAGCAGCACGGAGACAGGGATCCACGAGCAGTACTTC. Residues: CASSTETGIHEQYF.

Details on this clonotype: One junction end disagrees with the germline gene, perhaps due to a read error. The V gene is TRBV7-9, the J gene TRBJ1-1; D not resolved. Germline values: CDR1 SEHNR, CDR2 FQNEAQ (reference sequence). This CDR3 is built from 13 residues. The CDR3 sequence is CTSSLEAGTEAFF. DNA for the CDR3: TGTACCAGCAGCTTAGAAGCGGGCACTGAAGCTTTCTTT.

The chain employs TRBV7-2 and TRBJ1-2; 10 bases are shared with TRBD1. Germline V gives CDR1 SGHTA, CDR2 FQGNSA. V shed 5 bases and J 3 bases; nucleotides not matched to a gene: 12. This CDR3 has 17 residues. The CDR3 region has the DNA TGTGCCAGCAGCGATTCCGAGACAGGGGGCGCGGACTATGGCTACACCTTC. It yields the protein CASSDSETGGADYGYTF.

The CDR3 loop is CASSQVSGMGESETQYF. DNA of the CDR3: TGCGCCAGCAGCCAAGTATCTGGGATGGGAGAATCGGAGACCCAGTACTTC. The rearrangement uses TRBV4-1 and TRBJ2-5; D perhaps matches TRBD2 (5 bases). The CDR3 loop spans 17 amino acids. Germline lookup yields CDR1 MGHRA and CDR2 YSYEKL. Deletions cut 1 base from V and 5 bases from J, with 20 bases between.

A few counts support this clonotype. A read error may account for a junction end that differs from germline. This chain links TRBV3-1 with TRBJ2-5; D is undetermined. CDR1 and CDR2 from the germline V gene are LGHDT and YNNKEL (reference sequence). The CDR3 loop spans 12 amino acids. CDR3 region: CASSQFVESKCF. In DNA, the CDR3 is TGTGCCAGCAGCCAGTTTGTGGAAAGCAAGTGCTTC.

Here the CDR3 reads CASSGRQTTNEKLFF. The CDR3 coding sequence is TGTGCCAGCAGTGGGCGACAGACAACTAATGAAAAACTGTTTTTT. The chain uses TRBV2 and TRBJ1-4; TRBD1 might be the D (5 bases). The CDR3 spans 15 residues. V gave up 4 bases and J gave up 0 bases, with 9 bases separating them. CDR1 SNHLY and CDR2 FYNNEI come from the germline V gene.

This clonotype turned up a few times. The chain links TRBV7-9 to TRBJ1-1, with no clear D. The CDR3 is 14 residues long. The germline V gene has CDR1 SEHNR and CDR2 FQNEAQ (reference sequence). With 6 bases removed from V and 1 base from J, the gap between germline ends came to 12 bases. The CDR3 spells CASSPPERNTEAFF. The CDR3 DNA is TGTGCCAGCAGTCCGCCGGAACGGAACACTGAAGCTTTCTTT. Supplemented by reference TRBV7-9 and TRBJ1-1, the full variable domain reads DTGVSQNPRHKITKRGQNVTFRCDPISEHNRLYWYRQTLGQGPEFLTYFQNEAQLEKSRLLSDRFSAERPKGSFSTLEIQRTEQGDSAMYLCASSPPERNTEAFFGQGTRLTVV.

The chain is built from TRBV20-1 and TRBJ2-1; D is perhaps TRBD1 (6 bases). This CDR3 is 13 amino acids long. Trimming took off 5 bases at V and 2 bases at J, with 10 bases between the two ends. CDR1 is DFQATT and CDR2 is SNEGSKA in the germline V gene (reference sequence). CDR3 loop: CSAERDTYNEQFF. The DNA of the CDR3 is TGCAGTGCTGAAAGGGACACCTACAATGAGCAGTTCTTC.

The V and J genes are TRBV12-3 or TRBV12-4 and TRBJ2-5, with 11 bases aligning to TRBD2. V lost 2 bases and J lost 5; bases outside the gene matches: 4. This CDR3 region has 15 residues. CDR3 bases: TGTGCCAGCAGTTTAAGGGCTAGCGGGGGGGAGACCCAGTACTTC. Protein: CASSLRASGGETQYF.

This clonotype was seen only a few times. The chain carries TRBV4-2 and TRBJ2-7; TRBD1 aligns across 9 bases. V lost 0 bases and J lost 3; bases outside the gene matches: 6. Germline V gene lookup returns CDR1 LGHNA and CDR2 YNFKEQ. The CDR3 is 16 amino acids. CDR3 DNA: TGTGCCAGCAGCCAAGAACCGGGACAGGGCAACTACGAGCAGTACTTC. Encoded protein: CASSQEPGQGNYEQYF.

The chain employs TRBV12-3 or TRBV12-4 and TRBJ1-6; a possible D gene is TRBD1 (6 bases). The CDR3 has 15 residues. V shed 3 bases and J shed 6 bases, with 12 bases lying between them. The CDR3 reads CASSLARGLNSPLHF. The CDR3, as DNA: TGTGCCAGCAGTTTGGCCAGGGGACTTAATTCACCCCTCCACTTT.

The V call is TRBV12-5, the J call TRBJ1-1, with D possibly being TRBD1 (6 bases). The CDR3 loop spans 13 amino acids. Germline CDR1 reads LGHNT; CDR2 reads FRNRAP. V was cut by 5 bases and J by 7 bases, with 14 bases left in between. The CDR3 DNA follows: TGTGCTAGTGGTCTTAGGACAGCCGGTGAAGCTTTCTTT. Its translation: CASGLRTAGEAFF.

This clonotype has only a few counts. The V call is TRBV2, the J call TRBJ2-5; D might be TRBD1 or TRBD2, each matching 5 bases. CDR1 and CDR2 (germline): SNHLY, FYNNEI. This CDR3 spans 15 amino acids. Trimming shortened V by 7 bases and J by 5 bases, and 20 bases separated the two germline ends. CDR3 amino acids: CASKVTPGRGETQYF. The CDR3 DNA sequence: TGTGCCAGCAAGGTCACACCGGGACGTGGTGAGACCCAGTACTTC.

The V call is TRBV20-1, the J call TRBJ2-5, with no clear D. V was clipped by 0 bases and J by 1 base, with 9 bases between them. This CDR3 is built from 14 residues. From germline, CDR1 is DFQATT and CDR2 SNEGSKA (reference sequence). The CDR3, as DNA: TGCAGTGCTAGAGATACAGTAGGCCAAGAGACCCAGTACTTC. Residues: CSARDTVGQETQYF.

This clonotype was detected a few times. The J gene is TRBJ2-7, the V gene TRBV2; D call uncertain. In germline, CDR1 is SNHLY, CDR2 FYNNEI. CDR3 length: 14 amino acids. The V gene lost 3 bases and the J gene lost 0 bases, with 9 bases spanning the gap. CDR3 region: CASSDLRSSYEQYF. The CDR3 DNA follows: TGTGCCAGCAGTGATCTAAGGAGCTCCTACGAGCAGTACTTC.

The count of this clonotype is one. The chain combines TRBV20-1 with TRBJ2-7, with a weak D call TRBD1 (6 bases). The J call may be mistaken, given a closer DNA end match to TRBJ2-1. The CDR3 is made up of 19 amino acids. Germline loops: CDR1 DFQATT, CDR2 SNEGSKA (reference sequence). DNA of the CDR3: TGCAGTGCTAGAGGACGCGGCCTCACAGGGAACCGGATCCCCAATGAGCAGTTCTTC. It yields the protein CSARGRGLTGNRIPNEQFF.

This rearrangement joins TRBV5-1 to TRBJ2-2; no clear D gene. With 0 bases removed from V and 2 bases from J, the gap between germline ends came to 8 bases. Germline values: CDR1 SGHRS, CDR2 YFSETQ. This CDR3 is 15 amino acids long. The CDR3 DNA is TGCGCCAGCAGCTTGGGACAAAAAAACACCGGGGAGCTGTTTTTT. This gives the protein CASSLGQKNTGELFF.

This clonotype was seen more than once but under ten times. As DNA, the CDR3 is TGTGCCAGCAGTCCAGGGACCTCTAACTATGGCTACACCTTC. Residues: CASSPGTSNYGYTF. The chain joins TRBV28 to TRBJ1-2; possible D gene TRBD1, 5 bases. CDR1 is MDHEN, CDR2 SYDVKM, per germline. The length of the CDR3 is 14 residues. V lost 5 bases, J lost 0 bases, and 10 bases lay in between.

This clonotype was seen more than once but under ten times. The chain is built from TRBV12-3 or TRBV12-4 and TRBJ2-7; D unclear. The CDR3 covers 11 residues. The V and J ends lost 3 bases and 6 bases respectively, with 6 bases between them. The CDR3 nucleotides read TGTGCCAGCAGTTTTGGCCGCGAGCAGTACTTC. Residues: CASSFGREQYF.

The sample holds a few counts of this clonotype. J is TRBJ1-2 and V is TRBV29-1, with unresolved D. This CDR3 region has 13 residues. The ends were cut back, 4 bases at V and 5 bases at J, with 14 bases in the middle. Germline-derived CDR1 and CDR2 are SQVTM and ANQGSEA. This chain's CDR3 is CSVGEANSYGYTF. CDR3 in DNA: TGCAGCGTTGGGGAAGCGAACTCTTATGGCTACACCTTC.

This clonotype was picked up a small number of times. The chain employs TRBV5-1 and TRBJ2-5; 9 bases match TRBD1. The CDR3 contains 14 residues. Germline V gene sequence: CDR1 SGHRS, CDR2 YFSETQ. V was clipped by 4 bases and J by 11 bases; unmatched bases: 12. The CDR3 DNA reads TGCGCCAGCAGCCCCCAGGGGGGACAGGGATTGCAGTACTTC. Encoded protein: CASSPQGGQGLQYF.

This chain uses TRBV5-1 with TRBJ1-4, with D maybe TRBD1 (6 bases). Trimming took 3 bases from V and 1 from J, leaving 7 bases between them. The CDR3 spans 14 residues. Germline V gives CDR1 SGHRS, CDR2 YFSETQ. CDR3: CASSSQGTNEKLFF. The DNA of the CDR3 is TGCGCCAGCAGCTCACAGGGAACTAATGAAAAACTGTTTTTT.

This sequence joins TRBV7-2 and TRBJ2-6; 8 nucleotides align to TRBD1. The CDR3 contains 18 residues. With 4 bases clipped from V and 4 bases from J, the junction kept 12 bases outside the gene matches. Germline loops: CDR1 SGHTA, CDR2 FQGNSA. The CDR3 coding sequence is TGTGCCAGCAGCTATACCGGGACAGGCTTAACAGGGGCCAACGTCCTGACTTTC. Translated, it gives CASSYTGTGLTGANVLTF. The full variable domain, in which reference TRBV7-2 and TRBJ2-6 provide the parts outside the CDR3, is GAGVSQSPSNKVTEKGKDVELRCDPISGHTALYWYRQSLGQGLEFLIYFQGNSAPDKSGLPSDRFSAERTGGSVSTLTIQRTQQEDSAVYLCASSYTGTGLTGANVLTFGAGSRLTVL.

Many counts were recorded for this clonotype. This chain uses TRBV28 with TRBJ1-4; the D is unclear. The CDR3 is 11 amino acids. Germline V gene lookup returns CDR1 MDHEN and CDR2 SYDVKM. V gave up 3 bases and J gave up 7 bases, with 3 bases separating them. DNA of the CDR3: TGTGCCAGCAGTTTCTTTGAAAAACTGTTTTTT. This gives the protein CASSFFEKLFF.

The V call is TRBV15, the J call TRBJ1-2; no definite D call. The CDR3 is made up of 12 amino acids. The germline gives CDR1 LNHNV, CDR2 YYDKDF (reference sequence). V dropped 0 bases and J dropped 8 bases, with 7 bases sitting between them. The CDR3 DNA sequence: TGTGCCACCAGCAGAGATAACGGGGGCTACACCTTC. This sequence encodes CATSRDNGGYTF.

This chain joins TRBV27 and TRBJ2-7; D may be TRBD2 (6 bases). The CDR3 is 16 residues long. Trimming took off 5 bases at V and 6 bases at J, with 23 bases between the two ends. CDR1 MNHEY and CDR2 SMNVEV come from the germline V gene (reference sequence). The CDR3 reads CASSMGPGRETSEQYF. CDR3 DNA sequence: TGTGCCAGCAGTATGGGGCCGGGACGGGAGACTTCCGAGCAGTACTTC.